This T cell receptor beta chain was documented in a study of blood T cells in healthy people across ages. A few counts support this clonotype. Combining a sample-barcoded 5' primer with a J-beta primer mix, a second PCR ran for roughly 7 to 11 cycles. TCRdb fed the 5' RACE reads into MiXCR, producing one record per CDR3 protein. Among around 820,000 distinct CDR3 sequences listed, around a quarter were seen once. Germline V gives CDR1 LGHNA, CDR2 YNFKEQ. This CDR3 has 14 residues. The V and J ends lost 0 bases and 2 bases respectively, with 8 bases between them. This sample was also put to use in a study of T cells of mothers and their children. As that report states: Samples were obtained from a few healthy Caucasian mothers and their six children.

The receptor was derived from a boy aged 10-17 years in good health. The sample consisted of blood. The rearrangement links TRBV4-2 to TRBJ2-7, with a possible D match to TRBD2 (5 bases). CDR3 in DNA: TGTGCCAGCAGCCAAGATTTGGGAGCCTACGAGCAGTACTTC. It specifies CASSQDLGAYEQYF.